These 26 T cell receptor beta chains came from one sample sequenced in a study of cytomegalovirus exposure and HLA in healthy donors. Assay: immunoSEQ multiplex PCR; the TCRdb copy retains only in-frame clones and omits some. The sample yields tens of thousands of clones, over 75% seen once. Specimen: PBMCs. The source of these receptors is a man aged 18 to 29 in good health and CMV-seronegative.

The chain joins TRBV5-4 to TRBJ2-7, with D hard to call. The CDR3 has 11 amino acids. V lost 5 bases and J 7 bases, leaving 10 bases between the germline ends. The V gene's germline CDR1 is SGHNT and CDR2 YYREEE (reference sequence). The CDR3 reads CASSYLREQYF. In DNA form, the CDR3 reads TGTGCCAGCAGTTATCTCCGGGAGCAGTACTTC. The full variable domain, in which reference TRBV5-4 and TRBJ2-7 provide the parts outside the CDR3, is ETGVTQSPTHLIKTRGQQVTLRCSSQSGHNTVSWYQQALGQGPQFIFQYYREEENGRGNFPPRFSGLQFPNYSSELNVNALELDDSALYLCASSYLREQYFGPGTRLTVT.

CDR3 sequence: CASSADSRTALNEQFF. DNA for the CDR3: TGTGCCAGCAGCGCGGACTCCCGGACAGCTTTAAATGAGCAGTTCTTC. This chain joins TRBV5-4 and TRBJ2-1; D possibly corresponds to TRBD1 (6 bases). This CDR3 has 16 amino acids. V gave up 4 bases and J gave up 7 bases, with 21 bases separating them. Germline CDR1 is SGHNT and CDR2 is YYREEE (reference sequence).

The chain uses TRBV29-1 and TRBJ2-7; perhaps TRBD2 as D (5 bases). Trimming removed 0 bases from V and 4 bases from J, with 16 bases in between. This CDR3 is 15 amino acids long. In germline, CDR1 is SQVTM, CDR2 ANQGSEA. CDR3 DNA sequence: TGCAGCGTTGAAGATTCTGCCGCTCCGGGGTACGAGCAGTACTTC. This translates into CSVEDSAAPGYEQYF.

V gene TRBV11-2 combines with J gene TRBJ1-2; the D gene is possibly TRBD1 (5 bases). Trimming shortened V by 1 base and J by 8 bases, and 14 bases separated the two germline ends. Germline V CDR1 and CDR2: SGHAT, FQNNGV. CDR3 size: 14 residues. The CDR3 bases are TGTGCCAGCAGCTTAGGTCTAGGGGATCGGGGCTACACCTTC. Amino acid sequence: CASSLGLGDRGYTF.

This chain links TRBV28 with TRBJ2-3; TRBD2 matches at 10 bases. The germline V gene has CDR1 MDHEN and CDR2 SYDVKM. This CDR3 comprises 15 residues. The J segment lost 4 bases and the V segment lost 5 bases, leaving 6 bases of the junction unmatched. The CDR3 nucleotides are TGTGCCAGCAGTGGGCCTAGCGGGAGCCCAGATACGCAGTATTTT. Protein sequence: CASSGPSGSPDTQYF. Combining the CDR3 with reference TRBV28 and TRBJ2-3 gives the whole variable domain DVKVTQSSRYLVKRTGEKVFLECVQDMDHENMFWYRQDPGLGLRLIYFSYDVKMKEKGDIPEGYSVSREKKERFSLILESASTNQTSMYLCASSGPSGSPDTQYFGPGTRLTVL.

This clone was found once. The chain links TRBV27 to TRBJ2-2; a weak D match, TRBD2 (6 bases). V gave up 7 bases and J gave up 1 base, with 10 bases separating them. The CDR3 consists of 14 residues. Germline CDR1 is MNHEY and CDR2 is SMNVEV (reference sequence). The CDR3 DNA sequence: TGTGCCAGCACTCATAGCGGGAACACCGGGGAGCTGTTTTTT. Translation gives CASTHSGNTGELFF.

This chain connects TRBV27 to TRBJ2-5; 12 bases map to TRBD2. Per the germline V gene, CDR1 is MNHEY and CDR2 is SMNVEV (reference sequence). V lost 2 bases to trimming and J lost 2 bases; unmatched junction nucleotides: 9. CDR3 length: 18 residues. CDR3 amino acids: CASSLRLAGASGQETQYF. CDR3 bases: TGTGCCAGCAGTTTACGACTAGCGGGAGCATCAGGGCAAGAGACCCAGTACTTC.

This clone was counted a single time. The rearrangement uses TRBV6-1 and TRBJ2-1; perhaps TRBD2 as D (6 bases). The CDR3 spans 17 residues. V shed 0 bases and J shed 4 bases, with 16 bases lying between them. Germline V lookup: CDR1 MNHNS, CDR2 SASEGT. The CDR3 DNA reads as TGTGCCAGCAGTGAAGCTGGAGGGAGTAACCTGTACAATGAGCAGTTCTTC. It yields the protein CASSEAGGSNLYNEQFF.

The V and J genes are TRBV27 and TRBJ1-2; 8 bases match TRBD1. V dropped 5 bases and J dropped 6; count of bases not matched to a gene: 8. Germline V lookup: CDR1 MNHEY, CDR2 SMNVEV (reference sequence). The CDR3 spans 14 residues. CDR3 in amino acids: CASSPRDRGHGYTF. CDR3 DNA: TGTGCCAGCAGTCCGCGCGACAGGGGCCATGGCTACACCTTC.

The CDR3 DNA is TGTGCCAGCTCACCAACCAGGGAGGGTCAGCCCCAGCATTTT. Encoded protein: CASSPTREGQPQHF. The chain uses TRBV18 and TRBJ1-5, with D possibly being TRBD1 (5 bases). Germline lookup yields CDR1 KGHSH and CDR2 LQKENI. The CDR3 has 14 amino acids. Between the trimmed V and J ends, which lost 2 bases and 6 bases, there was a span of 11 bases.

The J gene is TRBJ2-6, the V gene TRBV5-6; TRBD2 matches 11 bases. Per germline, CDR1 SGHDT and CDR2 YYEEEE. This CDR3 spans 15 amino acids. Trimming cost V 0 bases and J 9 bases; bases outside gene matches: 2. The CDR3: CASSLAGTSGNVLTF. As DNA, the CDR3 is TGTGCCAGCAGCTTGGCCGGGACTAGCGGCAACGTCCTGACTTTC.

The chain joins TRBV19 to TRBJ1-2, with D tentatively TRBD1 (6 bases). Looked up from germline, CDR1 is LNHDA and CDR2 is SQIVND (reference sequence). The CDR3 consists of 15 residues. Between the trimmed V and J ends, which lost 3 bases and 1 base, there was a span of 12 bases. CDR3 protein: CASSIPGTNNYGYTF. Here the CDR3 DNA reads TGTGCCAGTAGTATCCCCGGGACAAATAACTATGGCTACACCTTC.

The chain recombines TRBV28 with TRBJ1-1, with 7 nucleotides matching TRBD1. With 3 bases clipped from V and 3 bases from J, the junction kept 7 bases outside the gene matches. Germline V gene sequence: CDR1 MDHEN, CDR2 SYDVKM. The CDR3 is 15 residues long. CDR3 in amino acids: CASSFFSQGDTEAFF. CDR3 nucleotides: TGTGCCAGCAGTTTTTTCTCGCAGGGGGACACTGAAGCTTTCTTT.

V usage is TRBV4-1 and J usage is TRBJ2-1, with TRBD2 identical over 13 bases. Germline V lookup: CDR1 MGHRA, CDR2 YSYEKL. Unmatched junction bases numbered 3, after V lost 1 base and J lost 3 bases. The CDR3 runs 17 residues. For the CDR3, the DNA is TGCGCCAGCAGCCAAGGGGGGACTAGCGGGGTCTACAATGAGCAGTTCTTC. Translating gives CASSQGGTSGVYNEQFF.

CDR3 coding DNA: TGCGCCAGCAGCTTGGATACGACAGGGGGCAAACTGACCGAGACCCAGTACTTC. Amino acid sequence: CASSLDTTGGKLTETQYF. This chain joins TRBV5-1 and TRBJ2-5; TRBD1 aligns across 10 bases. Germline trimming cut 0 bases from V and 5 bases from J; bases unmatched to any gene: 13. Germline-derived CDR1 and CDR2 are SGHRS and YFSETQ. CDR3 size: 18 residues.

This sequence joins TRBV5-6 and TRBJ2-2; TRBD2 matches at 11 bases. CDR3 length: 15 residues. The junction had 8 bases not matched to a gene; V was cut back by 7 bases and J by 6 bases. CDR1 and CDR2 from the germline V gene are SGHDT and YYEEEE. The CDR3 nucleotides read TGTGCCAGCTTACTAGCGGGAGTGTCGGCCGGGGAGCTGTTTTTT. Protein product: CASLLAGVSAGELFF. The variable domain in full, completed from reference TRBV5-6 and TRBJ2-2, reads DAGVTQSPTHLIKTRGQQVTLRCSPKSGHDTVSWYQQALGQGPQFIFQYYEEEERQRGNFPDRFSGHQFPNYSSELNVNALLLGDSALYLCASLLAGVSAGELFFGEGSRLTVL.

This chain connects TRBV5-6 to TRBJ2-7, with TRBD1 as a possible D gene (6 bases). The germline V and J ends were trimmed by 4 bases and 5 bases, with 16 bases remaining between them. The CDR3 consists of 14 residues. Germline loops: CDR1 SGHDT, CDR2 YYEEEE. The CDR3 DNA is TGTGCCAGCAGCCCGAAACCGGGACATAACGAGCAGTACTTC. It is translated as CASSPKPGHNEQYF.

J is TRBJ1-5 and V is TRBV5-6; 9 bases agree with TRBD1. CDR3 size: 13 residues. Germline loops: CDR1 SGHDT, CDR2 YYEEEE. With 4 bases clipped from V and 7 bases from J, the junction kept 3 bases outside the gene matches. The CDR3 spells CASSQTGGQPQHF. The CDR3 DNA reads TGTGCCAGCAGCCAGACAGGGGGACAGCCCCAGCATTTT.

V gene TRBV7-2 combines with J gene TRBJ2-5, with TRBD1 as a possible D gene (6 bases). Germline assignment: CDR1 SGHTA and CDR2 FQGNSA. The CDR3 has 15 residues. Trimming stripped 3 bases from V and 5 bases from J, with 16 bases between. The DNA of the CDR3 is TGTGCCAGCAGCTTCAGGGACACCGAGTGGGAGACCCAGTACTTC. It specifies CASSFRDTEWETQYF.

In DNA form, the CDR3 reads TGCGCCAGCAGCCAAGTCAGCGGGAGGTCTGGCGAGCAGTACTTC. It translates to CASSQVSGRSGEQYF. The chain carries TRBV4-1 and TRBJ2-7, with 9 bases matching TRBD2. Germline values: CDR1 MGHRA, CDR2 YSYEKL. Losses at the gene ends were 1 base for V and 6 bases for J; bases not matched to a gene: 7. The CDR3 runs to 15 residues.

The CDR3 sequence: CASSRMAGRYNEQFF. CDR3 DNA sequence: TGTGCCAGCTCGCGAATGGCGGGACGCTACAATGAGCAGTTCTTC. The V call is TRBV18, the J call TRBJ2-1; possible D gene TRBD2, 6 bases. This CDR3 is 15 amino acids long. Looked up from germline, CDR1 is KGHSH and CDR2 is LQKENI. Trimming took off 6 bases at V and 3 bases at J, with 15 bases between the two ends.

V is TRBV5-1 and J is TRBJ1-5; D not certain. The CDR3 totals 15 residues. Looked up from germline, CDR1 is SGHRS and CDR2 is YFSETQ. Trimming pared 4 bases from V and 1 base from J, leaving 12 bases between. The CDR3: CASSLGDESNQPQHF. The DNA of the CDR3 is TGCGCCAGCAGCCTCGGGGATGAAAGCAATCAGCCCCAGCATTTT. Full variable domain (missing parts from reference TRBV5-1 and TRBJ1-5): KAGVTQTPRYLIKTRGQQVTLSCSPISGHRSVSWYQQTPGQGLQFLFEYFSETQRNKGNFPGRFSGRQFSNSRSEMNVSTLELGDSALYLCASSLGDESNQPQHFGDGTRLSIL.

V usage is TRBV19 and J usage is TRBJ1-1, with 8 bases lining up with TRBD1. The length of the CDR3 is 15 residues. With 8 bases clipped from V and 0 bases from J, the junction kept 8 bases outside the gene matches. Germline V CDR1 and CDR2: LNHDA, SQIVND (reference sequence). As DNA, the CDR3 is TGTGCCAGTGGTGGACAGGGAGGGATGAACACTGAAGCTTTCTTT. Its translation: CASGGQGGMNTEAFF.

V and J are TRBV19 and TRBJ2-1; 9 bases are shared with TRBD2. The CDR3 has 15 residues. From germline, CDR1 is LNHDA and CDR2 SQIVND (reference sequence). V was pared by 7 bases and J by 7 bases, with 11 bases of the junction left unmatched. The CDR3 DNA reads as TGTGCCAGTAACTTAGCGGGAGTTTCTAGGAATGAGCAGTTCTTC. It specifies CASNLAGVSRNEQFF.

The rearrangement uses TRBV11-2 and TRBJ2-2; 7 bases line up with TRBD1. Trimming removed 6 bases from V and 4 bases from J; junction bases left unmatched: 11. The CDR3 loop spans 16 amino acids. Germline lookup yields CDR1 SGHAT and CDR2 FQNNGV. The CDR3 nucleotides read TGTGCCAGCAGAGGACAGGCCGGGGTGCGCACCGGGGAGCTGTTTTTT. It is translated as CASRGQAGVRTGELFF.

This sequence joins TRBV6-5 and TRBJ1-3; D unresolved. Germline V gene data show CDR1 as MNHEY and CDR2 as SVGAGI. V was trimmed by 8 bases and J by 0 bases, leaving 14 bases between them. CDR3 size: 15 residues. Here the CDR3 reads CASATSFRSGNTIYF. The CDR3 region has the DNA TGTGCCAGCGCGACATCATTCCGCTCTGGAAACACCATATATTTT.